The 30 T cell receptor beta chains in this list originate from one sample, sequenced in a study of OX40 agonist ivuxolimab in advanced cancers. Assay used: immunoSEQ multiplex PCR; TCRdb lists only in-frame clones, some missing. Of under 50,000 clones detected, 85% to 90% appear once; the ten largest clones hold 6.5% to 9%. The specimen comprised CD4+ or CD8+ T cells sorted from blood, sampled in a trial of the OX40 agonist ivuxolimab. The receptors stem from an adult with an advanced solid tumor such as melanoma, head and neck, liver or kidney cancer.

The chain combines TRBV6-4 with TRBJ1-5, with 8 bases that match TRBD1. CDR3 size: 15 residues. With V trimmed by 4 bases and J by 3 bases, 5 bases remained unmatched. The V gene's germline CDR1 is MRHNA and CDR2 SNTAGT. Here the CDR3 reads CASSGTGRLNQPQHF. For the CDR3, the DNA is TGTGCCAGCAGTGGGACAGGGCGCCTCAATCAGCCCCAGCATTTT.

The CDR3 spells CASSPGKRGYTF. DNA for the CDR3: TGCGCCAGCAGCCCAGGGAAGAGGGGCTACACCTTC. The chain links TRBV5-1 to TRBJ1-2, with D perhaps matching TRBD1 (5 bases). CDR3 size: 12 residues. Germline lookup yields CDR1 SGHRS and CDR2 YFSETQ. Trimming shortened V by 4 bases and J by 8 bases, and 12 bases separated the two germline ends.

The sample holds a few counts of this clone. This chain joins TRBV19 and TRBJ2-1; TRBD2 might be the D (6 bases). V dropped 6 bases and J dropped 9 bases, with 21 bases sitting between them. The germline V gene encodes CDR1 LNHDA and CDR2 SQIVND (reference sequence). The CDR3 loop spans 15 amino acids. The chain's CDR3 is CASRLAGPPDGEQFF. Here the CDR3 DNA reads TGTGCCAGTAGGCTTGCGGGACCACCCGACGGTGAGCAGTTCTTC.

The CDR3 reads CAIRQREYTDTQYF. As DNA, the CDR3 is TGTGCCATACGACAAAGGGAGTACACAGATACGCAGTATTTT. The genes are TRBV10-3 and TRBJ2-3; the D gene is possibly TRBD2 (5 bases). V dropped 9 bases and J dropped 2 bases, with 15 bases sitting between them. This CDR3 contains 14 residues. Germline V lookup: CDR1 ENHRY, CDR2 SYGVKD.

The chain recombines TRBV13 with TRBJ1-2; 9 nucleotides match TRBD1. V shed 5 bases and J 6 bases; nucleotides not matched to a gene: 7. The germline gives CDR1 PRHDT, CDR2 FYEKMQ (reference sequence). This CDR3 has 14 residues. CDR3 sequence reads: CASSKRTGAHGYTF. The CDR3 DNA sequence: TGTGCCAGCAGCAAACGGACAGGGGCGCATGGCTACACCTTC.

The gene calls are TRBV5-1 and TRBJ2-3, with a possible D match to TRBD1 (6 bases). The CDR3 is 14 residues long. Trimming took off 6 bases at V and 0 bases at J, with 11 bases between the two ends. CDR1 is SGHRS, CDR2 YFSETQ, per germline. The CDR3 coding sequence is TGCGCCAGCACACGACAGGTCAGCACAGATACGCAGTATTTT. Translation gives CASTRQVSTDTQYF.

The chain has TRBV5-1 and TRBJ2-3; 12 nucleotides match TRBD2. Germline-derived CDR1 and CDR2 are SGHRS and YFSETQ. The length of the CDR3 is 15 residues. Trimming took 4 bases from V and 5 from J; bases not matched to a gene: 5. This CDR3 is CASSKTSGSLDTQYF. In DNA form, the CDR3 reads TGCGCCAGCAGCAAGACTAGCGGGAGCTTAGATACGCAGTATTTT.

The chain couples TRBV7-2 to TRBJ2-1; TRBD2 agrees at 7 bases. Germline V gene sequence: CDR1 SGHTA, CDR2 FQGNSA. J was trimmed by 6 bases and V by 1 base; bases with no gene match: 3. The length of the CDR3 is 14 residues. The CDR3 is CASSLGLAANEQFF. The CDR3 DNA is TGTGCCAGCAGCTTAGGTCTAGCGGCCAATGAGCAGTTCTTC.

This sequence joins TRBV5-4 and TRBJ1-3, with 7 bases that match TRBD1. Germline trimming cut 4 bases from V and 3 bases from J; bases unmatched to any gene: 7. CDR1 and CDR2 from the germline V gene are SGHNT and YYREEE (reference sequence). The CDR3 is made up of 15 amino acids. The CDR3 sequence: CASSRTGLLGNTIYF. The DNA for the CDR3 is TGTGCCAGCAGCCGGACAGGACTGCTTGGAAACACCATATATTTT. Supplemented by reference TRBV5-4 and TRBJ1-3, the full variable domain reads ETGVTQSPTHLIKTRGQQVTLRCSSQSGHNTVSWYQQALGQGPQFIFQYYREEENGRGNFPPRFSGLQFPNYSSELNVNALELDDSALYLCASSRTGLLGNTIYFGEGSWLTVV.

The V and J genes are TRBV28 and TRBJ2-7; D not resolved. The CDR3 has 10 amino acids. Trimming took 5 bases from V and 3 from J, leaving 2 bases between them. Germline CDR1 MDHEN, CDR2 SYDVKM. CDR3 sequence reads: CASSHYEQYF. In nucleotides, the CDR3 is TGTGCCAGCAGTCACTACGAGCAGTACTTC.

This rearrangement joins TRBV7-3 to TRBJ2-6; no clear D gene. This CDR3 spans 17 amino acids. Trimming left V 2 bases short and J 4 bases short, with 15 bases between. Per germline, CDR1 SGHTA and CDR2 FQGTGA. The CDR3 sequence is CASSLPLRPGGANVLTF. CDR3 nucleotide sequence: TGTGCCAGCAGCTTACCGCTAAGGCCCGGGGGGGCCAACGTCCTGACTTTC. Together with reference TRBV7-3 and TRBJ2-6, the CDR3 gives the full variable domain: GAGVSQTPSNKVTEKGKYVELRCDPISGHTALYWYRQSLGQGPEFLIYFQGTGAADDSGLPNDRFFAVRPEGSVSTLKIQRTERGDSAVYLCASSLPLRPGGANVLTFGAGSRLTVL.

The V call is TRBV4-1, the J call TRBJ1-4; 10 bases agree with TRBD1. V lost 4 bases and J lost 8; bases outside the gene matches: 4. The CDR3 length is 14 residues. Looked up from germline, CDR1 is MGHRA and CDR2 is YSYEKL. The CDR3 protein is CASSRDRGLEKLFF. CDR3 coding DNA: TGCGCCAGCAGCCGAGACAGGGGGCTAGAAAAACTGTTTTTT.

This clone came up once. The chain joins TRBV28 to TRBJ1-5, with 8 bases that match TRBD1. Germline loops: CDR1 MDHEN, CDR2 SYDVKM. The V gene end was trimmed by 3 bases and the J gene end by 2 bases; junction bases not matched to a gene: 3. The CDR3 is made up of 15 amino acids. This CDR3 is CASSFQGAGNQPQHF. The CDR3 DNA sequence: TGTGCCAGCAGTTTCCAGGGGGCGGGCAATCAGCCCCAGCATTTT. The whole variable domain, remainder taken from reference TRBV28 and TRBJ1-5, is DVKVTQSSRYLVKRTGEKVFLECVQDMDHENMFWYRQDPGLGLRLIYFSYDVKMKEKGDIPEGYSVSREKKERFSLILESASTNQTSMYLCASSFQGAGNQPQHFGDGTRLSIL.

The chain combines TRBV9 with TRBJ1-2, with 9 positions matching TRBD1. The trim removed 1 base at V and 5 bases at J, leaving 9 bases unmatched. The CDR3 extends over 16 amino acids. Germline CDR1 is SGDLS and CDR2 is YYNGEE. The chain's CDR3 is CASSVWDREVLYGYTF. The CDR3 nucleotides are TGTGCCAGCAGCGTATGGGACAGGGAGGTTCTATATGGCTACACCTTC.

This clone was found a few times. This chain connects TRBV5-4 to TRBJ2-4; D is tentatively TRBD1 or TRBD2 (6 bases each). Germline CDR1 and CDR2: SGHNT and YYREEE (reference sequence). CDR3 length equals 15 residues. V lost 4 bases and J lost 1, with 12 bases in between. The CDR3 protein is CASSPGGGAKNIQYF. Here the CDR3 DNA reads TGTGCCAGCAGCCCCGGAGGGGGGGCCAAAAACATTCAGTACTTC.

The chain uses TRBV18 and TRBJ1-3; 9 bases fit TRBD1. The J segment lost 4 bases and the V segment lost 5 bases, leaving 6 bases of the junction unmatched. This CDR3 contains 15 residues. Germline-derived CDR1 and CDR2 are KGHSH and LQKENI. CDR3 sequence (DNA): TGTGCCAGCTCATCGGGACAGGGTGGAGGAAACACCATATATTTT. Translating gives CASSSGQGGGNTIYF.

This clone showed up just once. The chain recombines TRBV29-1 with TRBJ2-3; 9 bases align to TRBD2. CDR1 and CDR2 (germline): SQVTM, ANQGSEA. V gave up 4 bases and J gave up 4 bases; unmatched junction bases: 15. The CDR3 length is 17 residues. The CDR3 loop is CSVVPSGNIASADTQYF. The CDR3 nucleotides read TGCAGCGTTGTTCCTAGCGGGAACATAGCGTCGGCAGATACGCAGTATTTT.

The rearrangement links TRBV5-1 to TRBJ1-2, with 9 bases matching TRBD1. Germline V lookup: CDR1 SGHRS, CDR2 YFSETQ. The CDR3 sequence is 15 residues long. V lost 0 bases and J lost 5; bases outside the gene matches: 5. CDR3 sequence reads: CASSLAGQGPYGYTF. The CDR3 nucleotides read TGCGCCAGCAGCTTGGCCGGACAGGGGCCATATGGCTACACCTTC.

The rearrangement uses TRBV7-9 and TRBJ2-7; 7 positions agree with TRBD1. The CDR3 has 15 residues. Germline lookup yields CDR1 SEHNR and CDR2 FQNEAQ (reference sequence). V was pared by 5 bases and J by 6 bases, with 13 bases of the junction left unmatched. The CDR3 nucleotides are TGTGCCAGCAGCCCAGAGACAGGGTCAGTGCGCGAGCAGTACTTC. This gives the protein CASSPETGSVREQYF.

This clone appeared once. The V call is TRBV9, the J call TRBJ2-4, with a weak D call TRBD2 (5 bases). The V and J ends lost 1 base and 6 bases respectively, with 14 bases between them. The CDR3 is 15 amino acids. CDR1 is SGDLS, CDR2 YYNGEE, per germline. CDR3 in DNA: TGTGCCAGCAGCGTAAGTACGGGGTCCGGAAACATTCAGTACTTC. It codes for CASSVSTGSGNIQYF.

This chain links TRBV7-3 with TRBJ2-5; perhaps TRBD2 as D (5 bases). Germline loops: CDR1 SGHTA, CDR2 FQGTGA. V was cut by 2 bases and J by 1 base, with 17 bases left in between. The CDR3 is 17 residues long. In DNA, the CDR3 is TGTGCCAGCAGCTTAGCGGGTCAAACAGCTGTCCAAGAGACCCAGTACTTC. This sequence encodes CASSLAGQTAVQETQYF. Complete variable domain (other parts from reference TRBV7-3 and TRBJ2-5): GAGVSQTPSNKVTEKGKYVELRCDPISGHTALYWYRQSLGQGPEFLIYFQGTGAADDSGLPNDRFFAVRPEGSVSTLKIQRTERGDSAVYLCASSLAGQTAVQETQYFGPGTRLLVL.

The genes are TRBV5-1 and TRBJ1-6; D may be TRBD1 (6 bases). The ends were cut back, 0 bases at V and 10 bases at J, with 11 bases in the middle. This CDR3 has 14 amino acids. The germline V gene encodes CDR1 SGHRS and CDR2 YFSETQ. CDR3 DNA: TGCGCCAGCAGCTTGGAGCAGGGGCGATCACCCCTCCACTTT. Amino acid sequence: CASSLEQGRSPLHF.

The chain is built from TRBV5-1 and TRBJ1-2; D is undetermined. CDR1 is SGHRS, CDR2 YFSETQ, per germline. The CDR3 extends over 14 amino acids. The germline V and J ends were trimmed by 3 bases and 0 bases, with 9 bases remaining between them. The DNA for the CDR3 is TGCGCCAGCAGCTACGACATCCCTAACTATGGCTACACCTTC. Protein product: CASSYDIPNYGYTF.

This chain connects TRBV27 to TRBJ2-1; TRBD2 is a possible D gene (6 bases). Trimming removed 5 bases at V and 9 bases at J, with 17 bases between. CDR1 and CDR2 from the germline V gene are MNHEY and SMNVEV (reference sequence). This CDR3 is built from 14 residues. The CDR3 sequence is CASSLTLLGGEQFF. The CDR3 DNA reads as TGTGCCAGCAGTCTGACACTCTTGGGAGGTGAGCAGTTCTTC.

CDR3 sequence reads: CASRETGASYNSPLHF. For the CDR3, the DNA is TGTGCCAGCAGGGAGACAGGGGCTTCCTATAATTCACCCCTCCACTTT. The rearrangement links TRBV27 to TRBJ1-6; 8 bases line up with TRBD1. The CDR3 has 16 residues. J gave up 1 base and V 6 bases, and 5 bases lay outside the gene matches. Germline V lookup: CDR1 MNHEY, CDR2 SMNVEV (reference sequence).

This clone was detected only a few times. This rearrangement joins TRBV9 to TRBJ1-4, with D possibly matching TRBD1 (5 bases). The CDR3 spans 16 residues. With 4 bases removed from V and 8 bases from J, the gap between germline ends came to 21 bases. Per the germline V gene, CDR1 is SGDLS and CDR2 is YYNGEE. Here the CDR3 reads CASSPPPRGWGEKLFF. CDR3 coding DNA: TGTGCCAGCAGCCCTCCCCCCCGGGGCTGGGGAGAAAAACTGTTTTTT.

This chain joins TRBV6-5 and TRBJ2-7, with unresolved D. Trimming shortened V by 8 bases and J by 9 bases, and 20 bases separated the two germline ends. The CDR3 loop spans 13 amino acids. Germline values: CDR1 MNHEY, CDR2 SVGAGI. The chain's CDR3 is CASGLASQGWQYF. The DNA of the CDR3 is TGTGCCAGCGGTTTGGCGTCCCAAGGGTGGCAGTACTTC.

The chain uses TRBV4-2 and TRBJ1-1, with D maybe TRBD1 (5 bases). The CDR3 is made up of 16 amino acids. CDR1 is LGHNA, CDR2 YNFKEQ, per germline. V was pared by 1 base and J by 2 bases, with 14 bases between. The CDR3 DNA reads TGTGCCAGCAGCCAAGCTGGGACTTCTTTAAACACTGAAGCTTTCTTT. This translates into CASSQAGTSLNTEAFF.

V gene TRBV19 combines with J gene TRBJ1-1, with 8 bases fitting TRBD1. Germline trimming cut 7 bases from V and 4 bases from J; bases unmatched to any gene: 11. This CDR3 is built from 15 residues. Germline CDR1 reads LNHDA; CDR2 reads SQIVND (reference sequence). The CDR3 region is CASNGAGGVGTEAFF. The DNA for the CDR3 is TGTGCCAGTAACGGGGCAGGGGGCGTGGGCACTGAAGCTTTCTTT.

The chain joins TRBV6-6 to TRBJ1-3; 9 bases fit TRBD1. With 5 bases clipped from V and 4 bases from J, the junction kept 9 bases outside the gene matches. Looked up from germline, CDR1 is MNHNY and CDR2 is SVGAGI (reference sequence). CDR3 length equals 16 residues. As DNA, the CDR3 is TGTGCCAGCAGTCGGGACAGGGACTATTTCGGAAACACCATATATTTT. This sequence encodes CASSRDRDYFGNTIYF.